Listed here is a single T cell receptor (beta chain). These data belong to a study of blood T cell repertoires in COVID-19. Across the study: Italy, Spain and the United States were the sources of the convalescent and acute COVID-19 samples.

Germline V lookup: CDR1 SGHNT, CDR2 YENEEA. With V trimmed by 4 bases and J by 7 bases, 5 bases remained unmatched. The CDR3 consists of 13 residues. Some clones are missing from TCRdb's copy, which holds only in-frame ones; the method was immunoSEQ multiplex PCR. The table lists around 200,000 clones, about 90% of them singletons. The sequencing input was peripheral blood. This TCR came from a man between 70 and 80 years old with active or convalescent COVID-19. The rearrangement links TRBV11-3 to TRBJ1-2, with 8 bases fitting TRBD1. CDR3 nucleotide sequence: TGTGCCAGCAGCTCCGGGACAGGTCTTGGCTACACCTTC. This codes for CASSSGTGLGYTF.